This is a list of T cell receptor beta chains from one sample in a study of monozygotic twins with inflammatory bowel disease. TCRdb derives one entry per CDR3 protein from the 5' RACE reads, leaving out DNA. This sample's clone table lists over 120,000 distinct CDR3 sequences. Sequenced sample: blood. These receptors came from a human donor with ulcerative colitis or Crohn's disease, or a healthy co-twin of an affected twin (not recorded which). Each CDR3 is given with its conserved first and last residue. Each record gives: V gene, J gene, CDR3 protein.

TRBV25-1	TRBJ1-2	CASSMGSGTISGYTF
TRBV6-5	TRBJ1-5	CASSYSARADRDQPQHF
TRBV3-1	TRBJ2-1	CASSQAWTGMTDNEQFF
TRBV28	TRBJ2-1	CASSPTLDRTRDEQFF
TRBV7-9	TRBJ2-5	CASSLGPSAKETQYF
TRBV4-2	TRBJ2-3	CASSPQGRTSTDTQYF
TRBV7-8	TRBJ2-6	CASSRTVDRSGANVLTF
TRBV30	TRBJ2-2	CAWSVTSANTGELFF
TRBV7-2	TRBJ1-5	CASSLSGGHSNQPQHF
TRBV29-1	TRBJ2-2	CSVEATSGRALNTGELFF
TRBV9	TRBJ1-2	CASSVGDRGYGYTF
TRBV7-9	TRBJ2-7	CASSSGREKGIYEQYF
TRBV9	TRBJ1-5	CASSAGQFNQPQHF
TRBV7-9	TRBJ2-1	CASSSGGLAGVYHEQFF
TRBV25-1	TRBJ2-5	CASSEWRGLPSVETQYF
TRBV7-2	TRBJ2-5	CASSPAGETQYF
TRBV12-3/TRBV12-4	TRBJ2-7	CASCPGTAMSEQYF